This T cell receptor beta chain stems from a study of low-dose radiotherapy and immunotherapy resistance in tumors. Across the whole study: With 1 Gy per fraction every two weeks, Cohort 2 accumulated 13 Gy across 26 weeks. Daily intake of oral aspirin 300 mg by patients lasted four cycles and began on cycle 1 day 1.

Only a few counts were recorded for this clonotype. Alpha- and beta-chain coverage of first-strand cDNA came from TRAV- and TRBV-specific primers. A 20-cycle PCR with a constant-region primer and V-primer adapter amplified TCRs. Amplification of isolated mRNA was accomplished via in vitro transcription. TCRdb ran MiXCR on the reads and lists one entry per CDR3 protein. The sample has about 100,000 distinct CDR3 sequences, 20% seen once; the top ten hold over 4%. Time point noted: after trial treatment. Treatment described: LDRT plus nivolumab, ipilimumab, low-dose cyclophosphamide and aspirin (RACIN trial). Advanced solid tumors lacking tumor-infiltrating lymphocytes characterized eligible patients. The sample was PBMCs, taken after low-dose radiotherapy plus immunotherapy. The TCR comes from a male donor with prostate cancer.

This chain's CDR3 is CASSLSGGTVVADTQYF. Here the CDR3 DNA reads TGTGCCAGCAGTTTATCAGGAGGGACAGTGGTCGCAGATACGCAGTATTTT. The rearrangement links TRBV27 to TRBJ2-3; D may be TRBD1 (7 bases). The CDR3 runs to 17 residues. Germline V gives CDR1 MNHEY, CDR2 SMNVEV (reference sequence). The germline V and J ends were trimmed by 0 bases and 4 bases, with 17 bases remaining between them.